Presented here are 24 T cell receptor beta chains from one specimen sequenced in a study of graft-versus-host responses after intestinal transplantation. Method: immunoSEQ multiplex PCR; TCRdb's copy keeps in-frame clones and lacks some. The sample shows tens of thousands of clones, 92% of them seen only once. Sequences were derived from PBMCs, sampled 98 days after intestinal transplantation. The receptors derive from a human patient who received an intestinal transplant, so some T cells may come from the graft donor.

The V gene is TRBV5-8, the J gene TRBJ2-5; D is perhaps TRBD2 (5 bases). Trimming removed 1 base from V and 3 bases from J, with 19 bases in between. This CDR3 region has 17 residues. The germline V gene has CDR1 SGHTS and CDR2 YDEGEE. The CDR3 nucleotides read TGTGCCAGCAGCTTGTGGGAGTCTGCCAGAGCGGAAGAGACCCAGTACTTC. Protein: CASSLWESARAEETQYF.

The chain uses TRBV5-6 and TRBJ1-1; 8 bases line up with TRBD1. The length of the CDR3 is 17 residues. V trimming: 4 bases; J trimming: 0 bases; junction bases outside the gene matches: 11. Germline V CDR1 and CDR2: SGHDT, YYEEEE. CDR3 nucleotides: TGTGCCAGCAGCGATGGACAGGGAGGGTTCATGAACACTGAAGCTTTCTTT. Translation gives CASSDGQGGFMNTEAFF.

The chain has TRBV13 and TRBJ1-1; D call uncertain. Germline CDR1 PRHDT, CDR2 FYEKMQ (reference sequence). V was cut by 4 bases and J by 5 bases, with 5 bases left in between. This CDR3 region has 11 residues. In nucleotides, the CDR3 is TGTGCCAGCAGCTCTCGAACTGAAGCTTTCTTT. This encodes CASSSRTEAFF.

CDR3 nucleotide sequence: TGTGCCAGCAGTTCTTACAATGAGCAGTTCTTC. It is translated as CASSSYNEQFF. The rearrangement links TRBV28 to TRBJ2-1; the D is unclear. The CDR3 extends over 11 amino acids. V lost 4 bases to trimming and J lost 4 bases, with 2 bases between them. CDR1 MDHEN and CDR2 SYDVKM come from the germline V gene.

This chain links TRBV11-3 with TRBJ2-3; 8 bases are a match to TRBD2. The CDR3 runs to 17 residues. Germline V gene data show CDR1 as SGHNT and CDR2 as YENEEA. Trimming took 0 bases from V and 1 from J; bases not matched to a gene: 6. The CDR3 DNA follows: TGTGCCAGCAGCTTAGATCGGCCGGGAGGGGGCACAGATACGCAGTATTTT. Its translation is CASSLDRPGGGTDTQYF.

The chain links TRBV28 to TRBJ2-1; D may be TRBD2 (5 bases). The germline gives CDR1 MDHEN, CDR2 SYDVKM. The CDR3 extends over 17 amino acids. Trimming stripped 6 bases from V and 0 bases from J, with 18 bases between. DNA for the CDR3: TGTGCCAGCAGCTATCTAGGACTGACAAGCTCCTACAATGAGCAGTTCTTC. This gives the protein CASSYLGLTSSYNEQFF.

This rearrangement joins TRBV6-4 to TRBJ1-3; no definite D call. This CDR3 has 16 amino acids. Deletions cut 0 bases from V and 0 bases from J, with 9 bases between. Germline values: CDR1 MRHNA, CDR2 SNTAGT. The CDR3 DNA sequence: TGTGCCAGCAGTGACTCGATTGCAGGCTCTGGAAACACCATATATTTT. The encoded protein is CASSDSIAGSGNTIYF.

The chain links TRBV5-5 to TRBJ2-1; the D gene is possibly TRBD1 (5 bases). V was trimmed by 4 bases and J by 10 bases, leaving 12 bases between them. Germline V gives CDR1 SGHKS, CDR2 YYEKEE (reference sequence). CDR3 length equals 12 residues. CDR3 in DNA: TGTGCCAGCAGCCCCGACAGTGTGGAGCAGTTCTTC. The encoded protein is CASSPDSVEQFF. Drawing the rest from reference TRBV5-5 and TRBJ2-1, the complete variable domain is DAGVTQSPTHLIKTRGQQVTLRCSPISGHKSVSWYQQVLGQGPQFIFQYYEKEERGRGNFPDRFSARQFPNYSSELNVNALLLGDSALYLCASSPDSVEQFFGPGTRLTVL.

This clone was detected only once. V and J are TRBV10-3 and TRBJ1-3, with 8 bases matching TRBD1. This CDR3 is 15 amino acids long. Germline trimming cut 10 bases from V and 0 bases from J; bases unmatched to any gene: 8. Germline assignment: CDR1 ENHRY and CDR2 SYGVKD. CDR3 residues: CATSQGDNSGNTIYF. The CDR3 nucleotides are TGTGCCACCTCACAGGGGGACAACTCTGGAAACACCATATATTTT.

The chain recombines TRBV2 with TRBJ2-1; a weak D match, TRBD1 (5 bases). Germline-derived CDR1 and CDR2 are SNHLY and FYNNEI. The germline V and J ends were trimmed by 7 bases and 2 bases, with 9 bases remaining between them. The CDR3 loop spans 13 amino acids. Here the CDR3 reads CASKTDTYNEQFF. The DNA of the CDR3 is TGTGCCAGCAAAACGGACACCTACAATGAGCAGTTCTTC.

This clone was counted a single time. This chain connects TRBV25-1 to TRBJ1-5; no clear D. CDR3 size: 16 residues. V was clipped by 1 base and J by 2 bases, with 12 bases between them. From germline, CDR1 is MGHDK and CDR2 SYGVNS. For the CDR3, the DNA is TGTGCCAGCAGTGAATCTGGTGGGGTTGGCAATCAGCCCCAGCATTTT. As protein: CASSESGGVGNQPQHF.

The V gene is TRBV18, the J gene TRBJ2-7; either TRBD1 or TRBD2 may fit D (5 bases each). The CDR3 is 14 residues long. Trimming took 2 bases from V and 5 from J, leaving 13 bases between them. CDR1 is KGHSH and CDR2 is LQKENI in the germline V gene. CDR3 loop: CASSPEGRFDEQYF. The CDR3 nucleotides read TGTGCCAGCTCACCAGAGGGGCGCTTCGACGAGCAGTACTTC.

This sequence joins TRBV13 and TRBJ2-3, with 13 nucleotides matching TRBD2. The germline V gene has CDR1 PRHDT and CDR2 FYEKMQ (reference sequence). Unmatched junction bases numbered 9, after V lost 5 bases and J lost 4 bases. CDR3 length: 17 amino acids. CDR3 amino acids: CASSVLAGGPGADTQYF. The CDR3 coding sequence is TGTGCCAGCAGCGTACTAGCGGGAGGGCCGGGCGCAGATACGCAGTATTTT.

The rearrangement uses TRBV6-5 and TRBJ2-2; 9 nucleotides agree with TRBD2. In germline, CDR1 is MNHEY, CDR2 SVGAGI. The junction had 2 bases not matched to a gene; V was cut back by 6 bases and J by 0 bases. The CDR3 is made up of 15 amino acids. Here the CDR3 reads CASRVAGANTGELFF. CDR3 DNA: TGTGCCAGCAGAGTAGCGGGAGCGAACACCGGGGAGCTGTTTTTT.

This clone was counted between two and nine times. The chain uses TRBV5-6 and TRBJ2-7; D is undetermined. V was shortened by 4 bases and J by 2 bases, with 7 bases between the two germline ends. The CDR3 loop spans 12 amino acids. The germline CDR1 and CDR2 sequences are SGHDT and YYEEEE. The CDR3 protein is CASSLNTYEQYF. The CDR3, as DNA: TGTGCCAGCAGCCTCAATACCTACGAGCAGTACTTC. Drawing the rest from reference TRBV5-6 and TRBJ2-7, the complete variable domain is DAGVTQSPTHLIKTRGQQVTLRCSPKSGHDTVSWYQQALGQGPQFIFQYYEEEERQRGNFPDRFSGHQFPNYSSELNVNALLLGDSALYLCASSLNTYEQYFGPGTRLTVT.

This clone is a singleton in its sample. This chain connects TRBV4-1 to TRBJ2-2; TRBD2 agrees at 8 bases. Per germline, CDR1 MGHRA and CDR2 YSYEKL. The CDR3 is made up of 17 amino acids. V gave up 0 bases and J gave up 6 bases; unmatched junction bases: 9. CDR3 loop: CASSQDLGLVNPGELFF. CDR3 coding DNA: TGCGCCAGCAGCCAAGATTTGGGACTAGTTAACCCCGGGGAGCTGTTTTTT.

The CDR3 nucleotides are TGTGCCAGCAGCTTAGGTGAGCTTGTGTTACACACCTACGAGCAGTACTTC. Translated: CASSLGELVLHTYEQYF. This chain joins TRBV11-1 and TRBJ2-7; D unclear. Trimming removed 1 base from V and 2 bases from J, with 18 bases in between. Germline CDR1 reads SGHAT; CDR2 reads FQDESV (reference sequence). This CDR3 is built from 17 residues.

The chain carries TRBV30 and TRBJ1-1; D is undetermined. CDR1 GTSNPN and CDR2 SVGIG come from the germline V gene (reference sequence). The CDR3 sequence is 11 residues long. Between the trimmed V and J ends, which lost 4 bases and 0 bases, there was a span of 3 bases. The chain's CDR3 is CAWTLNTEAFF. The CDR3 region has the DNA TGTGCCTGGACGTTGAACACTGAAGCTTTCTTT.

This clone occurred once. The chain joins TRBV30 to TRBJ2-2, with TRBD1 identical over 7 bases. V shed 2 bases, J shed 4 bases, and the junction held 4 bases outside the gene matches. CDR1 is GTSNPN, CDR2 SVGIG, per germline (reference sequence). The CDR3 length is 14 residues. This chain's CDR3 is CAWSRGQPTGELFF. CDR3 sequence (DNA): TGTGCCTGGAGTAGGGGACAGCCCACCGGGGAGCTGTTTTTT.

The chain links TRBV18 to TRBJ1-6, with D maybe TRBD1 (6 bases). Trimming left V 5 bases short and J 8 bases short, with 10 bases between. Germline CDR1 is KGHSH and CDR2 is LQKENI. This CDR3 spans 13 amino acids. Here the CDR3 reads CASSENRDSPLHF. The DNA for the CDR3 is TGTGCCAGCTCAGAAAACAGGGATTCACCCCTCCACTTT.

This chain connects TRBV28 to TRBJ2-7, with D possibly called TRBD1 or TRBD2 (5 bases each). The CDR3 has 13 amino acids. V shed 8 bases and J shed 6 bases, with 17 bases lying between them. CDR1 and CDR2 from the germline V gene are MDHEN and SYDVKM. The CDR3 protein is CASLPGRLCEQYF. The DNA for the CDR3 is TGTGCCAGCTTACCGGGACGGCTATGCGAGCAGTACTTC. Full variable domain (rest looked up from reference TRBV28 and TRBJ2-7): DVKVTQSSRYLVKRTGEKVFLECVQDMDHENMFWYRQDPGLGLRLIYFSYDVKMKEKGDIPEGYSVSREKKERFSLILESASTNQTSMYLCASLPGRLCEQYFGPGTRLTVT.

On this clone itself: The junction departs from germline at one end; a sequencing error may be responsible. This chain links TRBV4-1 with TRBJ2-7; 8 bases are shared with TRBD1. Looked up from germline, CDR1 is MGHRA and CDR2 is YSYEKL. The CDR3 runs to 15 residues. CDR3 in amino acids: CASSQSGQGVNEQYF. The CDR3 region has the DNA TGTGCCAGCAGCCAATCAGGACAGGGTGTAAACGAGCAGTACTTC.

The chain carries TRBV10-2 and TRBJ2-1; 10 nucleotides line up with TRBD2. This CDR3 comprises 14 residues. Trimming took 6 bases from V and 7 from J; bases not matched to a gene: 6. CDR1 is WSHSY, CDR2 SAAADI, per germline. The DNA for the CDR3 is TGCGCCAGCAGAGGTAGCGGGGGGCTAAATGAGCAGTTCTTC. It yields the protein CASRGSGGLNEQFF.

The chain is built from TRBV5-5 and TRBJ1-2; D is uncertain. CDR3 length: 15 residues. Germline V gene lookup returns CDR1 SGHKS and CDR2 YYEKEE (reference sequence). V was pared by 6 bases and J by 4 bases, with 19 bases between. CDR3 sequence reads: CASKLISRKTYGYTF. The CDR3 DNA follows: TGTGCCAGCAAACTGATCTCGCGAAAGACCTATGGCTACACCTTC.